Reported below is one TCR beta chain. The data were obtained in a study of shared clonotypes between healthy human individuals. The CDR3 length is 18 residues. The germline V gene has CDR1 SNHLY and CDR2 FYNNEI. J was trimmed by 2 bases and V by 4 bases; bases with no gene match: 15. As processed by the authors: Junction-only sequences without quality scores were provided by ImmunoSEQ, so filtering was different. Generated by immunoSEQ multiplex PCR, the TCRdb table keeps only in-frame clones and is missing some. V and J calls plus clone size are reproduced from that table; the DNA served to infer D and trimming. The top ten clones hold 0.3% to 0.4% of a sample with some 2,500,000 clones, 85% to 95% of them seen once.

This chain joins TRBV2 and TRBJ2-7; 9 nucleotides line up with TRBD1. Sample: naive CD4+ T cells from PBMCs. The subset denotes: CD45RA+ positively selected. This TCR derives from a man aged 18 to 30 in good health. Some clones in this sample may be carry-over from other donors' samples. The CDR3 DNA is TGTGCCAGCAGTGGGGGGACAGGGCTAAGTTTTGCCCCCTACGAGCAGTACTTC. Its protein product is CASSGGTGLSFAPYEQYF. The whole variable domain, remainder taken from reference TRBV2 and TRBJ2-7, is EPEVTQTPSHQVTQMGQEVILRCVPISNHLYFYWYRQILGQKVEFLVSFYNNEISEKSEIFDDQFSVERPDGSNFTLKIRSTKLEDSAMYFCASSGGTGLSFAPYEQYFGPGTRLTVT.